These T cell receptor beta chains were read from a single sample in a study of blood T cell repertoires in COVID-19. The protocol was immunoSEQ multiplex PCR, while the TCRdb copy is restricted to in-frame clones and leaves out a portion. The sample lists more than 25,000 clones, around 90% occurring once. Sequencing input: peripheral blood. The receptors stem from a human donor in a cohort sampled during active COVID-19. CDR3s include the opening cysteine and the closing phenylalanine or tryptophan. Fields, in order: D gene, V gene, J gene, clone size, CDR3 DNA, CDR3 protein. A D gene is named only where the DNA matches it firmly. Clone size is stated in some rows and not others, as once, few, many or a class when expanded.

d_gene: TRBD2
v_gene: TRBV10-3
j_gene: TRBJ2-2
abundance: .
CDR3nt: TGTGCCAGCGGACTAGCGGGAGGGCCTAAGGGGGCCGGGGAGCTGTTTTTT
CDR3aa: CASGLAGGPKGAGELFF

d_gene: TRBD1
v_gene: TRBV2
j_gene: TRBJ1-1
abundance: .
CDR3nt: TGTGCCAGCAGTGGCTCCCGGGACAGGGCATACACTGAAGCTTTCTTT
CDR3aa: CASSGSRDRAYTEAFF

d_gene: TRBD2
v_gene: TRBV7-2
j_gene: TRBJ2-2
abundance: .
CDR3nt: TGTGCCAGCAGGGGGGGACTAGGGGCGAACACCGGGGAGCTGTTTTTT
CDR3aa: CASRGGLGANTGELFF

d_gene: TRBD2
v_gene: TRBV2
j_gene: TRBJ2-5
abundance: .
CDR3nt: TGTGCCAGCACCCGACTAGCGTCCCGGTATGAGACCCAGTACTTC
CDR3aa: CASTRLASRYETQYF

d_gene: .
v_gene: TRBV5-1
j_gene: TRBJ1-1
abundance: .
CDR3nt: TGCGCCAGCAGCTTTGAGCCCTGGAACACTGAAGCTTTCTTT
CDR3aa: CASSFEPWNTEAFF

d_gene: .
v_gene: TRBV28
j_gene: TRBJ1-5
abundance: few
CDR3nt: TGTGCCAGCAGTTTACGGACTTACAATCAGCCCCAGCATTTT
CDR3aa: CASSLRTYNQPQHF

d_gene: TRBD2
v_gene: TRBV9
j_gene: TRBJ2-2
abundance: .
CDR3nt: TGTGCCAGCAGCTATTCCGGGACTAGCATCGCCGGGGAGCTGTTTTTT
CDR3aa: CASSYSGTSIAGELFF

d_gene: .
v_gene: TRBV19
j_gene: TRBJ1-3
abundance: .
CDR3nt: TGTGCCAGTACCCTGGACACCAGCAACACCATATATTTT
CDR3aa: CASTLDTSNTIYF

d_gene: TRBD1
v_gene: TRBV4-2
j_gene: TRBJ1-4
abundance: .
CDR3nt: TGTGCCAGCAGCCAAGCCCGGGACAGCGGTGAAAAACTGTTTTTT
CDR3aa: CASSQARDSGEKLFF

d_gene: .
v_gene: TRBV19
j_gene: TRBJ2-2
abundance: .
CDR3nt: TGTGCCAGTAGTCCCGGAGCGAGGACAGCTTACACCGGGGAGCTGTTTTTT
CDR3aa: CASSPGARTAYTGELFF

d_gene: TRBD2
v_gene: TRBV7-8
j_gene: TRBJ2-5
abundance: .
CDR3nt: TGTGCCAGTCGTAAGCCTAGCGGGGACCAAGAGACCCAGTACTTC
CDR3aa: CASRKPSGDQETQYF

d_gene: .
v_gene: TRBV5-1
j_gene: TRBJ2-4
abundance: .
CDR3nt: TGCGCCAGCAGCTTGGATTTTCAGGGGAAGTACATTCAGTACTTC
CDR3aa: CASSLDFQGKYIQYF

d_gene: .
v_gene: TRBV18
j_gene: TRBJ1-2
abundance: .
CDR3nt: TGTGCCAGCTCACCAACTCCGGGATCAGTAAGTGCCTACACCTTC
CDR3aa: CASSPTPGSVSAYTF

d_gene: .
v_gene: TRBV7-9
j_gene: TRBJ1-1
abundance: .
CDR3nt: TGTGCCAGCAGCCCACAGAACACTGAAGCTTTCTTT
CDR3aa: CASSPQNTEAFF

d_gene: TRBD1
v_gene: TRBV18
j_gene: TRBJ2-5
abundance: .
CDR3nt: TGTGCCAGCTCGGTAGGGGGCGCGGAGACCCAGTACTTC
CDR3aa: CASSVGGAETQYF

d_gene: TRBD1
v_gene: TRBV5-4
j_gene: TRBJ2-1
abundance: few
CDR3nt: TGTGCCAGCAGCTTTCAGGGGGCCACCTACAATGAGCAGTTCTTC
CDR3aa: CASSFQGATYNEQFF

d_gene: TRBD2
v_gene: TRBV27
j_gene: TRBJ2-1
abundance: .
CDR3nt: TGTGCCAGCAAAGTACTCGGGAGGGCGTCCTACAATGAGCAGTTCTTC
CDR3aa: CASKVLGRASYNEQFF